This is a list of T cell receptor beta chains from one sample in a study of response to subunit inactivated influenza vaccine. Each CDR3 protein is one row after TCRdb ran MiXCR on the RT-PCR reads. The sample yields roughly 500,000 distinct CDR3 sequences, roughly 25% seen once. Here the sequenced sample was CD4+ T cells sorted from PBMCs, taken roughly 5 days after vaccination. These receptors all stem from a man aged 50 to 59 who received an inactivated influenza vaccine. The CDR3 runs from the conserved cysteine through the conserved F or W. The order of the fields is V gene, D gene, CDR3 protein. The D gene is left open where the match is weak.

TRBV6-2/TRBV6-3	-	CASSLRLPAGIGETQYF
TRBV7-2	-	CASSLAGGLTEAFF
TRBV4-3	-	CASSQGHRQNTGELFF
TRBV6-5	TRBD1	CASSYSGQGGNTIYF
TRBV10-3	TRBD1	CAITDRGGDTQYF
TRBV12-3/TRBV12-4	-	CASRSGRNEQFF
TRBV10-2	TRBD1	CASRKGTGTYEQYF
TRBV5-1	-	CASSLEYAGSAFF
TRBV7-2	TRBD1	CASSLDDRLGQGQFF
TRBV7-2	-	CASSFGGFGETQYF
TRBV6-5	TRBD1	CASSYVGTGGGEQYF
TRBV20-1	-	CSATTGSHSNQPQHF
TRBV6-5	TRBD2	CASSYSPLREGEQYF
TRBV20-1	-	CSGLRTAASYEQYF
TRBV5-8	TRBD1	CASRSQGNTDTQYF
TRBV5-1	TRBD1	CASSYDRGRTGELFF
TRBV12-3/TRBV12-4	TRBD2	CASSSPGGAGTYEQYF
TRBV5-1	TRBD1	CASSRAGTVFYEQYF
TRBV2	TRBD2	CASGGRDGANVLTF
TRBV12-3/TRBV12-4	TRBD2	CASSPGLVNTQYF
TRBV6-1	-	CASRPRRAGYEQYF
TRBV20-1	-	CSARALSSGNTIYF
TRBV5-1	-	CASSLAAWGPGTRAYEQYF
TRBV7-9	-	CASSLGSKTGELFF
TRBV27	-	CASSLYRSGGYTF
TRBV9	TRBD2	CASSAESGSVYEQYF
TRBV20-1	TRBD2	CSAILAGEVNEQFF
TRBV27	TRBD1	CASSLGRTGMVNEQYF
TRBV7-2	-	CASSLLTAQETQYF
TRBV12-3/TRBV12-4	-	CASSQRSYEQFF
TRBV7-2	TRBD2	CASSYHSGEQETQYF
TRBV12-3/TRBV12-4	-	CASSLRGWNTGELFF
TRBV20-1	TRBD2	CSAPDGSGRVNEQFF
TRBV7-2	TRBD2	CASSMRPTSGSSYEQYF
TRBV7-9	-	CASSPAGVFNEKLFF
TRBV28	TRBD1	CASSLGTGGFQPQHF
TRBV6-5	-	CASSYGGHTEAFF
TRBV5-1	-	CASSLAGVLTEAFF
TRBV3-1	-	CASSQVGYEQYF
TRBV20-1	-	CSAMGPAKNIQYF
TRBV12-3/TRBV12-4	TRBD2	CASSLSGTSGAGEQFF
TRBV5-1	-	CASSMELAGSEQYF
TRBV12-3/TRBV12-4	TRBD1	CASSSNSGQGYEQYF
TRBV20-1	TRBD1	CSAREDGTGKDTQYF
TRBV10-3	-	CAIRKPVGRSEYGYTF
TRBV20-1	TRBD2	CSAQWGGMETQYF
TRBV4-2	-	CASSERDYNSPLHF
TRBV28	TRBD1	CASKRIPGQGVNEQFF
TRBV5-6	TRBD1	CASSLATGALETQYF
TRBV7-8	-	CASRGGRGTDTQYF
TRBV5-6	-	CASSLATGVNSPLHF
TRBV18	TRBD1	CASSPRAGQGGEQYF
TRBV12-3/TRBV12-4	-	CASGGGLRLNTEAFF
TRBV9	TRBD1	CASSFGTGDSGELFF
TRBV6-1	TRBD1	CASSEATGGSTDTQYF